Listed below are T cell receptor beta chains from one sample, sequenced in a study of T cells in Graves' hyperthyroidism and ophthalmopathy. TCRdb independently ran MiXCR on the multiplex PCR reads; one entry per CDR3 protein. This sample has over 250,000 distinct CDR3 sequences, with around 25% found just once. The sequenced sample was blood. The receptors here all came from a middle-aged man with Graves' hyperthyroidism that later progressed to Graves' ophthalmopathy. Both conserved end residues are part of each CDR3. Fields, in order: D gene, clone size, J gene, V gene, CDR3 DNA, CDR3 protein. A D gene is named only where the DNA matches it firmly. Size is stated for part of the rows, as once, few or many counts, or as a class when the clone is expanded.

D gene: TRBD1
clone size: many
J gene: TRBJ1-2
V gene: TRBV6-1
CDR3 DNA: TGTGCCAGCAGTGAAAGTGGGACAGGGGGCTATGGCTACACCTTC
CDR3 protein: CASSESGTGGYGYTF

D gene: TRBD2
clone size: many
J gene: TRBJ2-5
V gene: TRBV13
CDR3 DNA: TGTGCCAGCAGCCCGGGACTAGCGGGAGGGCCGCCAGAGACCCAGTACTTC
CDR3 protein: CASSPGLAGGPPETQYF

D gene: -
clone size: many
J gene: TRBJ2-2
V gene: TRBV12-3/TRBV12-4
CDR3 DNA: TGTGCCAGCACCAAGAGGAGCACCGGGGAGCTGTTTTTT
CDR3 protein: CASTKRSTGELFF

D gene: -
clone size: many
J gene: TRBJ1-1
V gene: TRBV28
CDR3 DNA: TGTGCCAGCACCACCTGGGACCCCAGGAACACTGAAGCTTTCTTT
CDR3 protein: CASTTWDPRNTEAFF

D gene: -
clone size: many
J gene: TRBJ1-5
V gene: TRBV15
CDR3 DNA: TGTGCCACCAGCAGAGATCAGTATCAGCCCCAGCATTTT
CDR3 protein: CATSRDQYQPQHF

D gene: -
clone size: -
J gene: TRBJ2-7
V gene: TRBV28
CDR3 DNA: TGTGCCAGCAGAGCTGGTCTTCCTCGCGGGGAGCAGTACTTC
CDR3 protein: CASRAGLPRGEQYF

D gene: TRBD1
clone size: -
J gene: TRBJ1-1
V gene: TRBV6-2/TRBV6-3
CDR3 DNA: TGTGCCAGCAGTCGACCCGGGACAGGCTATATTGAAGCTTTCTTT
CDR3 protein: CASSRPGTGYIEAFF

D gene: TRBD1
clone size: once
J gene: TRBJ1-1
V gene: TRBV25-1
CDR3 DNA: TGTGCCAGCAGTGAATCTGGGACAGGGGCGAACACTGAAGCTTTCTTT
CDR3 protein: CASSESGTGANTEAFF

D gene: TRBD2
clone size: many
J gene: TRBJ2-2
V gene: TRBV30
CDR3 DNA: TGTGCCCTTAAGACTAGCTGGTCGGACACCGGGGAGCTGTTTTTT
CDR3 protein: CALKTSWSDTGELFF

D gene: -
clone size: many
J gene: TRBJ1-1
V gene: TRBV25-1
CDR3 DNA: TGTGCCAGCATCCCCTCGACAGCCCCGGGGAACACTGAAGCTTTCTTT
CDR3 protein: CASIPSTAPGNTEAFF

D gene: TRBD1
clone size: many
J gene: TRBJ1-1
V gene: TRBV27
CDR3 DNA: TGTGCCAGCAGTTCTCCGGGACAGATGAACACTGAAGCTTTCTTT
CDR3 protein: CASSSPGQMNTEAFF

D gene: -
clone size: many
J gene: TRBJ1-1
V gene: TRBV27
CDR3 DNA: TGTGCCAGCAGTTTATACTGGGACGGAAACACTGAAGCTTTCTTT
CDR3 protein: CASSLYWDGNTEAFF

D gene: -
clone size: many
J gene: TRBJ1-2
V gene: TRBV10-3
CDR3 DNA: TGTGCCATCAGTGAAGCAGGGGATGTCCATGGCTACACCTTC
CDR3 protein: CAISEAGDVHGYTF

D gene: -
clone size: many
J gene: TRBJ1-5
V gene: TRBV19
CDR3 DNA: TGTGCCAGTACCCCATGGGGGGCCGGGAATCAGCCCCAGCATTTT
CDR3 protein: CASTPWGAGNQPQHF

D gene: -
clone size: many
J gene: TRBJ2-7
V gene: TRBV28
CDR3 DNA: TGTGCCAGCAGTTTATTTCGGGCAGGGAGACACGAGCAGTACTTC
CDR3 protein: CASSLFRAGRHEQYF

D gene: -
clone size: many
J gene: TRBJ2-5
V gene: TRBV3-1
CDR3 DNA: TGTGCCAGCAGCCAAAACCTCCGAAGAGATGAGACCCAGTACTTC
CDR3 protein: CASSQNLRRDETQYF

D gene: TRBD1
clone size: -
J gene: TRBJ1-1
V gene: TRBV6-1
CDR3 DNA: TGTGCCAGCAGTCGCAGGGGGGTGGTGAACACTGAAGCTTTCTTT
CDR3 protein: CASSRRGVVNTEAFF

D gene: TRBD1
clone size: many
J gene: TRBJ1-1
V gene: TRBV10-3
CDR3 DNA: TGTGCCATCAGTGAGGACAGGGGGCACATGAACACTGAAGCTTTCTTT
CDR3 protein: CAISEDRGHMNTEAFF

D gene: TRBD1
clone size: many
J gene: TRBJ2-7
V gene: TRBV20-1
CDR3 DNA: TGCAGTGCTAGAGCATCGGGACAGACCTACGAGCAGTACTTC
CDR3 protein: CSARASGQTYEQYF

D gene: TRBD2
clone size: -
J gene: TRBJ2-7
V gene: TRBV6-2/TRBV6-3
CDR3 DNA: TGTGCCGGAGGGGACTACCCCTTGGGGGAGCAGTACTTC
CDR3 protein: CAGGDYPLGEQYF

D gene: -
clone size: many
J gene: TRBJ2-5
V gene: TRBV20-1
CDR3 DNA: TGCAGTGCTGTCGGGACTTTCGGATTACAGACCCAGTACTTC
CDR3 protein: CSAVGTFGLQTQYF

D gene: -
clone size: -
J gene: TRBJ1-2
V gene: TRBV20-1
CDR3 DNA: TGCAGTGCTAGAGAGCGGCAGGGAATACAGTCACACTATGGCTACACCTTC
CDR3 protein: CSARERQGIQSHYGYTF

D gene: -
clone size: -
J gene: TRBJ1-5
V gene: TRBV20-1
CDR3 DNA: TGCAGTGCTAGGGCCAGCCTAGGGTATAGCAATCAGCCCCAGCATTTT
CDR3 protein: CSARASLGYSNQPQHF

D gene: -
clone size: many
J gene: TRBJ1-5
V gene: TRBV6-5
CDR3 DNA: TGTGCCAGCAGTTACTCGAAGGGGAATCAGCCCCAGCATTTT
CDR3 protein: CASSYSKGNQPQHF

D gene: TRBD2
clone size: many
J gene: TRBJ2-7
V gene: TRBV29-1
CDR3 DNA: TGCAGCGTTGAAGACAGGCCGGGACTAGTCCACGAGCAGTACTTC
CDR3 protein: CSVEDRPGLVHEQYF

D gene: -
clone size: many
J gene: TRBJ2-5
V gene: TRBV12-3/TRBV12-4
CDR3 DNA: TGTGCCATAGGCAGGGCCGGATTGGAGACCCAGTACTTC
CDR3 protein: CAIGRAGLETQYF

D gene: -
clone size: -
J gene: TRBJ2-7
V gene: TRBV2
CDR3 DNA: TGTGCCAGCAGTGAAGGGACCAACTACGAGCAGAACTTC
CDR3 protein: CASSEGTNYEQNF

D gene: -
clone size: -
J gene: TRBJ1-1
V gene: TRBV30
CDR3 DNA: TGTGCCTGGACTGATGCCAGCAACATTAGGACTGAAGCTTTCTTT
CDR3 protein: CAWTDASNIRTEAFF

D gene: TRBD1
clone size: once
J gene: TRBJ1-6
V gene: TRBV27
CDR3 DNA: TGTGCCAGCAGTTTCTTAGACAGGGATGATTCACCCCTCCACTTT
CDR3 protein: CASSFLDRDDSPLHF

D gene: TRBD1
clone size: many
J gene: TRBJ1-1
V gene: TRBV6-5
CDR3 DNA: TGTGCCAGCAGCCACACTTCCGGGACAGGGGGCGAAGCTTTCTTT
CDR3 protein: CASSHTSGTGGEAFF

D gene: -
clone size: many
J gene: TRBJ1-2
V gene: TRBV12-3/TRBV12-4
CDR3 DNA: TGTGCCAGCAGTTTGGGCAGGGGTAACTATGGCTACACCTTC
CDR3 protein: CASSLGRGNYGYTF

D gene: -
clone size: -
J gene: TRBJ2-7
V gene: TRBV7-9
CDR3 DNA: TGTGCCAGCAGCACGTCCGGGACGGTCTACGAGCAGTACTTC
CDR3 protein: CASSTSGTVYEQYF

D gene: -
clone size: -
J gene: TRBJ2-7
V gene: TRBV18
CDR3 DNA: TGTGCCAGCTCACCTCGAAAAGGGACCGGATCCCTCCGCGAGCAGTACTTC
CDR3 protein: CASSPRKGTGSLREQYF

D gene: -
clone size: many
J gene: TRBJ2-7
V gene: TRBV12-3/TRBV12-4
CDR3 DNA: TGTGCCAGCAGTCCTCGGCAGGGTAAAGAATACGAGCAGTACTTC
CDR3 protein: CASSPRQGKEYEQYF

D gene: TRBD2
clone size: many
J gene: TRBJ2-5
V gene: TRBV2
CDR3 DNA: TGTGCCAGCAGTGAGAAGCGGGGACAAGAGACCCAGTACTTC
CDR3 protein: CASSEKRGQETQYF

D gene: TRBD1
clone size: many
J gene: TRBJ2-7
V gene: TRBV4-1
CDR3 DNA: TGCGCCAGCAGCCTATCTAGGGGGCCCAGGGAGAGTCCCTACGAGCAGTACTTC
CDR3 protein: CASSLSRGPRESPYEQYF

D gene: -
clone size: many
J gene: TRBJ1-2
V gene: TRBV20-1
CDR3 DNA: TGCAGTGCGCACCCGATCGGGCAGGACTATGGCTACACCTTC
CDR3 protein: CSAHPIGQDYGYTF

D gene: -
clone size: few
J gene: TRBJ2-6
V gene: TRBV6-2/TRBV6-3
CDR3 DNA: TGTGCCAGCAGCCTCCCCGGCAGGGCCAACGTCCTGACTTTC
CDR3 protein: CASSLPGRANVLTF

D gene: -
clone size: many
J gene: TRBJ1-2
V gene: TRBV5-6
CDR3 DNA: TGTGCCAGCAGGCCCGACAGGATCAACTATGGCTACACCTTC
CDR3 protein: CASRPDRINYGYTF

D gene: -
clone size: few
J gene: TRBJ2-2
V gene: TRBV7-2
CDR3 DNA: TGTGCCAGCAGCTTAGCCCCGATTTTGCGGATGGACACCGGGGAGCTGTTTTTT
CDR3 protein: CASSLAPILRMDTGELFF